The 29 T cell receptor beta chains listed next were all sequenced from one sample in a study of OX40 agonist ivuxolimab in advanced cancers. Generated by immunoSEQ multiplex PCR, the TCRdb table keeps only in-frame clones and is missing some. Among 25,000 to 30,000 clones listed, 75% to 85% were seen once. The source was CD4+ or CD8+ T cells sorted from blood, collected in a trial of the OX40 agonist ivuxolimab. All receptors derive from an adult with an advanced solid tumor such as melanoma, head and neck, liver or kidney cancer.

The chain uses TRBV19 and TRBJ2-7, with 7 bases lining up with TRBD2. CDR3 length: 15 amino acids. Germline CDR1 LNHDA, CDR2 SQIVND (reference sequence). Trimming at V came to 1 base and at J to 1 base, leaving 4 bases not matched to a gene. CDR3 amino acids: CASSIASSGSYEQYF. CDR3 sequence (DNA): TGTGCCAGTAGTATAGCGTCTAGCGGTTCCTACGAGCAGTACTTC.

The chain is built from TRBV29-1 and TRBJ2-2; tentative D call: TRBD1 (5 bases). Germline CDR1 and CDR2: SQVTM and ANQGSEA. This CDR3 contains 11 residues. Trimming cost V 6 bases and J 8 bases, with 10 bases left between them. This CDR3 reads CSVQALGELFF. The CDR3 nucleotides read TGCAGCGTACAGGCGCTGGGGGAGCTGTTTTTT.

The chain is built from TRBV2 and TRBJ2-1; D is uncertain. CDR3 length: 13 residues. CDR1 SNHLY and CDR2 FYNNEI come from the germline V gene. Trimming took off 2 bases at V and 4 bases at J, with 6 bases between the two ends. In nucleotides, the CDR3 is TGTGCCAGCAGTGAACAGCCTTACAATGAGCAGTTCTTC. Encoded protein: CASSEQPYNEQFF.

This rearrangement joins TRBV7-9 to TRBJ2-5, with D possibly being TRBD1 (6 bases). This CDR3 has 15 amino acids. Germline assignment: CDR1 SEHNR and CDR2 FQNEAQ (reference sequence). V lost 0 bases and J 1 base, leaving 9 bases between the germline ends. This CDR3 is CASSLARTVQETQYF. DNA for the CDR3: TGTGCCAGCAGCTTAGCGAGGACAGTCCAAGAGACCCAGTACTTC.

The genes are TRBV11-1 and TRBJ2-7; D uncertain. Trimming took off 5 bases at V and 0 bases at J, with 5 bases between the two ends. This CDR3 has 12 amino acids. CDR1 is SGHAT, CDR2 FQDESV, per germline (reference sequence). CDR3 protein: CASSLSSYEQYF. The CDR3 nucleotides are TGTGCCAGCAGCCTTAGCTCCTACGAGCAGTACTTC.

CDR3 sequence reads: CASSLGGAGPQHF. The CDR3 DNA reads TGTGCCAGCAGTTTAGGGGGCGCCGGGCCCCAGCATTTT. The gene calls are TRBV27 and TRBJ1-5; TRBD1 might be the D (6 bases). CDR1 is MNHEY, CDR2 SMNVEV, per germline (reference sequence). The V and J ends lost 2 bases and 9 bases respectively, with 11 bases between them. The CDR3 loop spans 13 amino acids.

V and J are TRBV6-5 and TRBJ2-1; 8 bases are shared with TRBD2. Germline CDR1 and CDR2: MNHEY and SVGAGI. J gave up 6 bases and V 0 bases, and 7 bases lay outside the gene matches. The CDR3 has 16 residues. This CDR3 reads CASSYSGTRRVNEQFF. The CDR3 DNA reads TGTGCCAGCAGTTACTCCGGGACTAGAAGGGTCAATGAGCAGTTCTTC.

The V gene is TRBV28, the J gene TRBJ2-6, with D unclear. Trimming took off 1 base at V and 0 bases at J, with 4 bases between the two ends. Germline CDR1 is MDHEN and CDR2 is SYDVKM. This CDR3 has 15 amino acids. CDR3 protein: CASSLFSSGANVLTF. CDR3 coding DNA: TGTGCCAGCAGTTTATTCAGCTCTGGGGCCAACGTCCTGACTTTC.

This chain uses TRBV7-9 with TRBJ2-3; D remains unclear. Germline CDR1 is SEHNR and CDR2 is FQNEAQ (reference sequence). Trimming removed 0 bases from V and 2 bases from J, with 12 bases in between. The CDR3 is made up of 16 amino acids. CDR3: CASSLATGQATDTQYF. CDR3 sequence (DNA): TGTGCCAGCAGCTTAGCTACCGGGCAGGCCACAGATACGCAGTATTTT.

The DNA of the CDR3 is TGTGCCAGTAGTCAGCGGCCCACAGATACGCAGTATTTT. Residues: CASSQRPTDTQYF. J is TRBJ2-3 and V is TRBV19; weak D call: TRBD2 (5 bases). Germline V lookup: CDR1 LNHDA, CDR2 SQIVND (reference sequence). The CDR3 extends over 13 amino acids. The V end lost 5 bases, the J end lost 2 bases, and 8 bases lay between the germline ends.

In nucleotides, the CDR3 is TGCAGCGTTCCTCCCCCAGGGGCCACCACAGATACGCAGTATTTT. As protein: CSVPPPGATTDTQYF. The chain is built from TRBV29-1 and TRBJ2-3, with a tentative D call TRBD1 (6 bases). The CDR3 totals 15 residues. CDR1 SQVTM and CDR2 ANQGSEA come from the germline V gene. Trimming took off 5 bases at V and 2 bases at J, with 17 bases between the two ends.

V usage is TRBV7-9 and J usage is TRBJ2-1; D gene unclear. The germline CDR1 and CDR2 sequences are SEHNR and FQNEAQ (reference sequence). V was trimmed by 2 bases and J by 4 bases, leaving 12 bases between them. The CDR3 spans 15 residues. In DNA form, the CDR3 reads TGTGCCAGCAGCTTATCAAGTACCCAATACAATGAGCAGTTCTTC. This sequence encodes CASSLSSTQYNEQFF.

The chain carries TRBV29-1 and TRBJ2-7; 9 bases align to TRBD2. Per the germline V gene, CDR1 is SQVTM and CDR2 is ANQGSEA. V lost 2 bases and J lost 4; bases outside the gene matches: 9. The CDR3 sequence is 15 residues long. In nucleotides, the CDR3 is TGCAGCGTTGAACGTTCGAGCGGGAGGAGGTACGAGCAGTACTTC. It translates to CSVERSSGRRYEQYF.

The rearrangement joins TRBV6-1 to TRBJ1-1; possibly TRBD1 for D (5 bases). The CDR3 has 13 residues. Deletions cut 2 bases from V and 3 bases from J, with 7 bases between. Germline CDR1 MNHNS, CDR2 SASEGT. CDR3: CASSEWGDTEAFF. The CDR3 nucleotides read TGTGCCAGCAGTGAATGGGGGGACACTGAAGCTTTCTTT.

The chain combines TRBV9 with TRBJ2-1; D gene ambiguous. The CDR3 is made up of 11 amino acids. CDR1 and CDR2 from the germline V gene are SGDLS and YYNGEE. The V end lost 5 bases, the J end lost 10 bases, and 10 bases lay between the germline ends. CDR3 DNA sequence: TGTGCCAGCAGGGGTGTAGGGGAGCAGTTCTTC. Its protein product is CASRGVGEQFF.

The chain uses TRBV4-1 and TRBJ1-1; D is undetermined. Trimming took 0 bases from V and 1 from J, leaving 6 bases between them. This CDR3 is built from 14 residues. From germline, CDR1 is MGHRA and CDR2 YSYEKL. Here the CDR3 DNA reads TGCGCCAGCAGCCAAGATTGGGGGAACACTGAAGCTTTCTTT. Protein: CASSQDWGNTEAFF.

This chain links TRBV19 with TRBJ1-3; D call uncertain. The ends were cut back, 9 bases at V and 4 bases at J, with 13 bases in the middle. There are 13 residues in the CDR3. Germline V gene data show CDR1 as LNHDA and CDR2 as SQIVND (reference sequence). The chain's CDR3 is CASNLPGGNTIYF. CDR3 DNA sequence: TGTGCCAGCAACCTCCCAGGAGGAAACACCATATATTTT.

The chain uses TRBV6-1 and TRBJ1-5, with D possibly matching TRBD1 (5 bases). CDR1 MNHNS and CDR2 SASEGT come from the germline V gene. CDR3 size: 15 residues. Trimming removed 4 bases at V and 4 bases at J, with 14 bases between. In DNA form, the CDR3 reads TGTGCCAGCAGTGTGCTCAGGGCCGGAAATCAGCCCCAGCATTTT. It encodes CASSVLRAGNQPQHF.

V gene TRBV28 combines with J gene TRBJ1-5, with D maybe TRBD1 (5 bases). CDR3 length equals 17 residues. Germline-derived CDR1 and CDR2 are MDHEN and SYDVKM. V gave up 6 bases and J gave up 1 base, with 19 bases separating them. CDR3 in amino acids: CASSHERGRASNQPQHF. The DNA of the CDR3 is TGTGCCAGCAGCCATGAGCGAGGCAGGGCGAGCAATCAGCCCCAGCATTTT.

The V and J genes are TRBV9 and TRBJ1-1, with D maybe TRBD1 (5 bases). CDR3 length equals 16 residues. The V end lost 4 bases, the J end lost 2 bases, and 18 bases lay between the germline ends. From germline, CDR1 is SGDLS and CDR2 YYNGEE. As DNA, the CDR3 is TGTGCCAGCAGCTCTCAGGGCGGTGGAAGTAACACTGAAGCTTTCTTT. It yields the protein CASSSQGGGSNTEAFF.

The chain employs TRBV6-1 and TRBJ1-2, with a tentative D call TRBD1 (6 bases). The CDR3 totals 14 residues. Per germline, CDR1 MNHNS and CDR2 SASEGT. The germline V and J ends were trimmed by 2 bases and 8 bases, with 15 bases remaining between them. The CDR3 sequence: CASSERDIKGGYTF. The CDR3 DNA reads TGTGCCAGCAGTGAAAGGGACATAAAGGGAGGCTACACCTTC.

V and J are TRBV27 and TRBJ2-7; D possibly corresponds to TRBD1 (5 bases). The CDR3 is 12 amino acids. Per the germline V gene, CDR1 is MNHEY and CDR2 is SMNVEV (reference sequence). Trimming left V 6 bases short and J 4 bases short, with 10 bases between. Here the CDR3 DNA reads TGTGCCAGCAGCTTTTCAGGGTACGAGCAGTACTTC. It codes for CASSFSGYEQYF.

The chain couples TRBV27 to TRBJ2-7, with 12 bases lining up with TRBD2. The germline V gene has CDR1 MNHEY and CDR2 SMNVEV (reference sequence). The CDR3 loop spans 15 amino acids. V lost 5 bases to trimming and J lost 6 bases; unmatched junction nucleotides: 8. CDR3 coding DNA: TGTGCCAGCAGTCCCCACCTAGCGGGGGGGCTCGAGCAGTACTTC. Protein: CASSPHLAGGLEQYF.

The rearrangement uses TRBV30 and TRBJ2-3, with D uncertain. Germline-derived CDR1 and CDR2 are GTSNPN and SVGIG (reference sequence). The CDR3 spans 15 residues. V lost 2 bases, J lost 0 bases, and 12 bases lay in between. The CDR3: CAWSSLAGSTDTQYF. The CDR3, as DNA: TGTGCCTGGAGTTCGCTGGCTGGTAGCACAGATACGCAGTATTTT.

This clone has only a few counts. The rearrangement uses TRBV6-5 and TRBJ2-3; 8 positions agree with TRBD2. V was pared by 5 bases and J by 4 bases, with 8 bases of the junction left unmatched. Germline CDR1 and CDR2: MNHEY and SVGAGI. The CDR3 totals 15 residues. The CDR3 loop is CASSPLAGGADTQYF. Here the CDR3 DNA reads TGTGCCAGCAGTCCCTTGGCGGGAGGCGCAGATACGCAGTATTTT.

There are a few counts of this clone. The V call is TRBV6-1, the J call TRBJ2-7, with D possibly being TRBD2 (5 bases). This CDR3 is 12 amino acids long. V was clipped by 6 bases and J by 4 bases, with 10 bases between them. The germline gives CDR1 MNHNS, CDR2 SASEGT. CDR3 DNA sequence: TGTGCCAGCAGGCGCGGACTGTACGAGCAGTACTTC. As protein: CASRRGLYEQYF.

V and J are TRBV5-4 and TRBJ2-2; D could derive from TRBD1 or TRBD2 (6 bases each). The germline gives CDR1 SGHNT, CDR2 YYREEE (reference sequence). This CDR3 is built from 15 residues. V was cut by 1 base and J by 4 bases, with 11 bases left in between. CDR3 DNA: TGTGCCAGCAGCTTGTCCGGGGGCGGCACCGGGGAGCTGTTTTTT. This gives the protein CASSLSGGGTGELFF.

The genes are TRBV28 and TRBJ1-3; D possibly corresponds to TRBD1 (5 bases). V dropped 7 bases and J dropped 2 bases, with 15 bases sitting between them. The V gene's germline CDR1 is MDHEN and CDR2 SYDVKM. This CDR3 comprises 15 residues. CDR3 sequence reads: CASMEAGSPGNTIYF. As DNA, the CDR3 is TGTGCCAGCATGGAGGCAGGGTCCCCTGGAAACACCATATATTTT.

The rearrangement uses TRBV13 and TRBJ2-5; D is possibly TRBD2 (6 bases). V was cut by 3 bases and J by 5 bases, with 13 bases left in between. Germline lookup yields CDR1 PRHDT and CDR2 FYEKMQ (reference sequence). The CDR3 totals 14 residues. The CDR3 DNA follows: TGTGCCAGCAGCTTGGGACTTCGGGGGGAGACCCAGTACTTC. Its translation: CASSLGLRGETQYF.